The rows below give T cell receptor beta chains drawn from one sample of a study of blood T cell repertoires in COVID-19. The table came from immunoSEQ multiplex PCR; TCRdb's copy has only in-frame clones and leaves some out. This sample has a few hundred thousand clones, with about nine tenths found just once. The sequencing sample was made of peripheral blood. The receptors were sampled from a woman under 40 with active or convalescent COVID-19. Each CDR3 is given with its conserved first and last residue.

>TRBV19
CASSRNWGEETQYF
>TRBV7-9
CASSLTGQGARGANVLTF
>TRBV7-9
CASSLGQGRNSPLHF
>TRBV19
CASSNTPGYSPLHF
>TRBV6-5
CASARPGGELFF
>TRBV11-3
CASSLTGELFF
>TRBV3-1/TRBV3-2
CASSTRLAGRYEQYF
>TRBV28
CASSPITTGPHYGYTF
>TRBV19
CASTSGQMIGGYTF
>TRBV18
CASSPLSLDTQYF
>TRBV28
CASQGNTEAFF
>TRBV7-2
CASRPRSLPGNTIYF
>TRBV5-8
CASSGSGSFF
>TRBV14
CASSRGLAATGELFF
>TRBV21-1
CASIEGTQQDRGPGELFF
>TRBV28
CASSLNPGLVSFF
>TRBV28
CASKAERQGDGYTF
>TRBV27
CASSLGLAGRDTQYF
>TRBV6-2/TRBV6-3
CASSYRRISTNTGELFF
>TRBV5-6
CASSLVGGSLNSPLHF
>TRBV10-3
CAISRQLDYGYTF
>TRBV15
CATSRERFTQYF
>TRBV5-1
CASSLVIGTGGYGYTF
>TRBV25-1
CASPRGLAANTDTQYF
>TRBV3-1/TRBV3-2
CASSQDRGQPQHF
>TRBV4-2
CASSQDAVAGALDTQYF
>TRBV6-5
CASKQGAPAFF
>TRBV19
CASSPTTGGTDTQYF
>TRBV7-9
CASSPTARGYGYTF
>TRBV19
CASSMQGNYGYTF
>TRBV11-3
CASSLGGPHNEQFF
>TRBV6-2/TRBV6-3
CASSYSLDPRLRNTDTQYF
>TRBV29-1
CSGFLGQVYNEQFF
>TRBV10-1
CASSEGTGYTDTQYF
>TRBV7-9
CASSLETAYQPQHF
>TRBV4-1
CASSHAGTGGNTEAFF
>TRBV5-1
CASSLAGRDTEAFF
>TRBV7-2
CASSLGGQGGTEAFF